The 17 T cell receptor beta chains reported below all come from one sample, sequenced in a study of T-cell reconstitution after alpha-beta-depleted transplantation in children. Preparing the TCRbeta library involved the use of unique molecular identifiers. TCRdb ran MiXCR on the PCR reads and lists one entry per CDR3 protein. The repertoire holds 230,000 or so distinct CDR3 sequences, with 12% as singletons. Sample: PBMCs from the stem cell graft donor, taken from the stem cell graft. The origin of the receptors is a human donor who donated a stem cell graft to a child with acute lymphoblastic leukemia.

In this sample, this clonotype turned up once. The chain has TRBV6-5 and TRBJ2-5; D might be TRBD2 (5 bases). This CDR3 spans 12 amino acids. V was cut by 2 bases and J by 6 bases, with 7 bases left in between. Germline V gives CDR1 MNHEY, CDR2 SVGAGI. For the CDR3, the DNA is TGTGCCAGCAGTTACGACGGGAAGACCCAGTACTTC. Residues: CASSYDGKTQYF.

There are many counts of this clonotype. This rearrangement joins TRBV5-1 to TRBJ2-1; 11 positions agree with TRBD1. From germline, CDR1 is SGHRS and CDR2 YFSETQ. The CDR3 loop spans 16 amino acids. The V and J ends lost 4 bases and 3 bases, in that order; junction bases with no gene match: 6. For the CDR3, the DNA is TGCGCCAGCAGCCTATCCGGGACAGGGGGCTACAATGAGCAGTTCTTC. It translates to CASSLSGTGGYNEQFF. Full variable domain (rest looked up from reference TRBV5-1 and TRBJ2-1): KAGVTQTPRYLIKTRGQQVTLSCSPISGHRSVSWYQQTPGQGLQFLFEYFSETQRNKGNFPGRFSGRQFSNSRSEMNVSTLELGDSALYLCASSLSGTGGYNEQFFGPGTRLTVL.

This clonotype was seen ten or more times. The chain couples TRBV30 to TRBJ1-2; D is undetermined. The V gene's germline CDR1 is GTSNPN and CDR2 SVGIG (reference sequence). The CDR3 has 12 residues. V lost 3 bases to trimming and J lost 0 bases, with 5 bases between them. The CDR3 loop is CAWRPSNYGYTF. The DNA for the CDR3 is TGTGCCTGGAGGCCATCTAACTATGGCTACACCTTC.

At least ten counts were recorded for this clonotype. The V and J genes are TRBV6-2 or TRBV6-3 and TRBJ2-7, with D uncertain. The CDR3 length is 13 residues. Trimming pared 4 bases from V and 4 bases from J, leaving 11 bases between. Germline V CDR1 and CDR2: MNHEY, SVGEGT. CDR3 sequence reads: CASSSRVVYEQYF. DNA for the CDR3: TGTGCCAGCAGTTCCCGGGTTGTTTACGAGCAGTACTTC.

This chain connects TRBV6-1 to TRBJ2-1; either TRBD1 or TRBD2 may fit D (5 bases each). The CDR3 totals 18 residues. Germline CDR1 MNHNS, CDR2 SASEGT. Deletions cut 6 bases from V and 9 bases from J, with 30 bases between. The CDR3 protein is CASRLTWGSTTPPGEQFF. CDR3 coding DNA: TGTGCCAGCAGACTTACCTGGGGGTCGACGACGCCGCCGGGTGAGCAGTTCTTC.

This clonotype showed up many times. The V call is TRBV12-3 or TRBV12-4, the J call TRBJ2-3; D remains ambiguous. Trimming shortened V by 0 bases and J by 1 base, and 14 bases separated the two germline ends. The CDR3 extends over 17 amino acids. The CDR3 loop reads CASSLALSDMGTDTQYF. DNA of the CDR3: TGTGCCAGCAGTTTAGCGCTCTCGGATATGGGCACAGATACGCAGTATTTT.

This clonotype was found many times. The DNA of the CDR3 is TGCGCCAGCAGCTTGGATACAGGGCATCACAATGAGCAGTTCTTC. Its translation: CASSLDTGHHNEQFF. The chain joins TRBV5-1 to TRBJ2-1; D is possibly TRBD1 (6 bases). The CDR3 is made up of 15 amino acids. CDR1 and CDR2 from the germline V gene are SGHRS and YFSETQ. V gave up 0 bases and J gave up 5 bases, with 12 bases separating them.

Ten or more counts support this clonotype. The rearrangement uses TRBV6-1 and TRBJ1-2, with D tentatively TRBD1 (5 bases). Germline V gene sequence: CDR1 MNHNS, CDR2 SASEGT. V was trimmed by 6 bases and J by 10 bases, leaving 21 bases between them. This CDR3 has 14 residues. The CDR3 DNA sequence: TGTGCCAGCAGCCTATCCGGGACGCTTAAGTTCTACACCTTC. Its protein product is CASSLSGTLKFYTF.

This clonotype was detected many times. This chain joins TRBV11-1 and TRBJ1-2; 9 bases map to TRBD1. CDR1 is SGHAT, CDR2 FQDESV, per germline (reference sequence). The length of the CDR3 is 17 residues. The J segment lost 4 bases and the V segment lost 5 bases, leaving 14 bases of the junction unmatched. CDR3 nucleotide sequence: TGTGCCAGCAGCACCCCGGGACAGGGAAGAGTAAGCTATGGCTACACCTTC. It is translated as CASSTPGQGRVSYGYTF. Filled out from reference TRBV11-1 and TRBJ1-2, the complete variable domain reads EAEVAQSPRYKITEKSQAVAFWCDPISGHATLYWYRQILGQGPELLVQFQDESVVDDSQLPKDRFSAERLKGVDSTLKIQPAELGDSAMYLCASSTPGQGRVSYGYTFGSGTRLTVV.

This clonotype was recorded at least ten times. This chain links TRBV5-5 with TRBJ1-2; D call uncertain. Per germline, CDR1 SGHKS and CDR2 YYEKEE (reference sequence). This CDR3 is 16 amino acids long. V was shortened by 2 bases and J by 5 bases, with 19 bases between the two germline ends. The CDR3 loop is CASSLGRRQLTYGYTF. The DNA of the CDR3 is TGTGCCAGCAGCTTAGGACGGCGGCAGCTCACTTATGGCTACACCTTC.

This clonotype has ten or more counts. The gene calls are TRBV4-1 and TRBJ2-7; D unclear. V lost 4 bases to trimming and J lost 3 bases, with 16 bases between them. CDR3 length: 15 amino acids. The germline gives CDR1 MGHRA, CDR2 YSYEKL. The CDR3: CASSPIGSADYEQYF. CDR3 in DNA: TGCGCCAGCAGCCCCATTGGATCTGCAGACTACGAGCAGTACTTC.

As to this clonotype: Being one base from a much bigger clone, this may be a read error. This sequence joins TRBV14 and TRBJ1-2; D possibly corresponds to TRBD1 (6 bases). There are 15 residues in the CDR3. Trimming took off 3 bases at V and 6 bases at J, with 17 bases between the two ends. Germline loops: CDR1 SGHDN, CDR2 FVKESK. The CDR3 DNA is TGTGCCAGCAGCCATAGACAGGTGGCAAGGAATGGCTACACCTTC. This encodes CASSHRQVARNGYTF.

This clonotype was observed a single time. The chain carries TRBV14 and TRBJ2-2, with D possibly matching TRBD2 (5 bases). Germline CDR1 reads SGHDN; CDR2 reads FVKESK. This CDR3 is built from 20 residues. Trimming took off 0 bases at V and 0 bases at J, with 20 bases between the two ends. The CDR3 spells CASSQDKVGQERTNTGELFF. CDR3 coding DNA: TGTGCCAGCAGCCAAGATAAAGTTGGGCAGGAGCGGACGAACACCGGGGAGCTGTTTTTT.

At least ten counts were recorded for this clonotype. The rearrangement links TRBV11-2 to TRBJ2-5; the match to TRBD2 covers 8 bases. The CDR3 contains 17 residues. Trimming took 4 bases from V and 0 from J; bases not matched to a gene: 10. CDR1 and CDR2 from the germline V gene are SGHAT and FQNNGV. The CDR3 region has the DNA TGTGCCAGCAGCTCGCTAACTAGCGGTCCTTACCAAGAGACCCAGTACTTC. Protein: CASSSLTSGPYQETQYF.

This clonotype appeared many times. The V call is TRBV21-1, the J call TRBJ1-5; the D call in the table, TRBD1, was not verified against the DNA. TRBV21-1 is a known pseudogene. The CDR3 covers 17 residues. In nucleotides, the CDR3 is TGTGCCAGCAGCAAAGGAGACAGGCTCCATAGCAATCAGCCCCAGCATTTT. Protein sequence: CASSKGDRLHSNQPQHF.

This clonotype was observed many times. The chain combines TRBV5-1 with TRBJ1-3; D gene ambiguous. V was cut by 1 base and J by 0 bases, with 14 bases left in between. In germline, CDR1 is SGHRS, CDR2 YFSETQ. The CDR3 loop spans 17 amino acids. Here the CDR3 DNA reads TGCGCCAGCAGCTTGAGTTTCAGCGCCTCCTCTGGAAACACCATATATTTT. Amino acids: CASSLSFSASSGNTIYF.

This clonotype came up a few times. The chain is built from TRBV20-1 and TRBJ2-5; D possibly corresponds to TRBD2 (5 bases). V was clipped by 6 bases and J by 5 bases, with 28 bases between them. The germline V gene has CDR1 DFQATT and CDR2 SNEGSKA (reference sequence). The CDR3 has 17 residues. The chain's CDR3 is CSALGVMEAGGRETQYF. The CDR3 coding sequence is TGCAGTGCCTTGGGTGTGATGGAGGCCGGCGGCCGGGAGACCCAGTACTTC.